The T cell receptor (beta chain) under discussion was sequenced for a study of shared clonotypes between healthy human individuals. Every immunoSEQ plate was one replicate of a subset's evenly spread DNA. Sequenced by immunoSEQ multiplex PCR; TCRdb stores in-frame clones only, minus some. The table has 2 million to 2.5 million clones, 80% to 95% seen once; the top ten hold 0.37%. Turning to this clone: Its target is not known.

This CDR3 has 14 residues. The J segment lost 6 bases and the V segment lost 5 bases, leaving 6 bases of the junction unmatched. CDR1 and CDR2 from the germline V gene are SSHAT and FNYEAQ (reference sequence). General study findings and limits: It was the few donors that limited the genetic and exposure-history diversity represented. A reduction in generation probabilities was seen for non-shared clonotypes relative to those shared by all four donors.

The sequence came from a man aged 18-30 years in good health. Some clones in this sample may be carry-over from other donors' samples. Sequenced: naive CD4+ T cells from PBMCs. As to subset: CD45RA+ positively selected. The chain has TRBV7-7 and TRBJ2-2; 7 bases align to TRBD1. The CDR3 is CASSLDRVSGELFF. CDR3 coding DNA: TGTGCCAGCAGCCTAGACAGGGTCTCCGGGGAGCTGTTTTTT.